This TCR beta chain was observed in a study of T-cell memory formation after mild COVID-19. Background on the study: Across donors, TCR clusters were largely donor specific. Points from the study as a whole: Pre-infection memory already had some responding clones, implying cross-reactive memory joined. A balance of CD4 and CD8 characterized clones contracting day 15 to 85, whereas later expanders leaned CD4+.

Notes on this clonotype: The antigen remains undetermined.

A single record per CDR3 protein comes from TCRdb applying MiXCR to the 5' RACE reads. This sample has roughly 300,000 distinct CDR3 sequences, with around 8% found just once. V dropped 1 base and J dropped 3; count of bases not matched to a gene: 10. This CDR3 region has 18 residues. Germline CDR1 reads SGHDN; CDR2 reads FVKESK. The sample consisted of PBMCs or a T cell subset sorted from them (not recorded which). The sequence derives from a man aged 18 to 29 who had mild COVID-19 (a few samples of this study predate the infection). Cell type and time point are not known. The chain is built from TRBV14 and TRBJ1-2, with 11 bases that match TRBD1. Here the CDR3 reads CASSQVKDRGRLDYGYTF. The DNA for the CDR3 is TGTGCCAGCAGCCAAGTGAAGGACAGGGGGCGCCTGGACTATGGCTACACCTTC.